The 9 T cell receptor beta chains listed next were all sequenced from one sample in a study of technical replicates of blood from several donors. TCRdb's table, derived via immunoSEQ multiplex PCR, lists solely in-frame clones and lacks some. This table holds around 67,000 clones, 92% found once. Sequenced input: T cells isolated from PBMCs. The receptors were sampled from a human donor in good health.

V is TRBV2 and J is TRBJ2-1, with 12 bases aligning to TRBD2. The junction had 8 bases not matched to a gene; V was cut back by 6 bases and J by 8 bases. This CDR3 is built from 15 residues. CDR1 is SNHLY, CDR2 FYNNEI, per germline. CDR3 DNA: TGTGCCAGCAGCGGTTCTAGCGGGAGGGGGCATGAGCAGTTCTTC. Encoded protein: CASSGSSGRGHEQFF.

The CDR3 spells CSARVYSGLLHF. For the CDR3, the DNA is TGCAGCGCCCGAGTGTACTCCGGTCTCCTCCACTTT. The chain recombines TRBV29-1 with TRBJ1-6, with D unresolved. Between the trimmed V and J ends, which lost 7 bases and 15 bases, there was a span of 19 bases. The CDR3 length is 12 residues. The germline V gene has CDR1 SQVTM and CDR2 ANQGSEA. Complete variable domain (other parts from reference TRBV29-1 and TRBJ1-6): SAVISQKPSRDICQRGTSLTIQCQVDSQVTMMFWYRQQPGQSLTLIATANQGSEATYESGFVIDKFPISRPNLTFSTLTVSNMSPEDSSIYLCSARVYSGLLHFGNGTRLTVT.

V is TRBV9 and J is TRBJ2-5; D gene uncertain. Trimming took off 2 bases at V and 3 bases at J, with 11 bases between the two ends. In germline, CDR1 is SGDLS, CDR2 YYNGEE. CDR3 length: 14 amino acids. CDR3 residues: CASSVGFTEETQYF. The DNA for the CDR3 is TGTGCCAGCAGCGTCGGTTTTACGGAAGAGACCCAGTACTTC.

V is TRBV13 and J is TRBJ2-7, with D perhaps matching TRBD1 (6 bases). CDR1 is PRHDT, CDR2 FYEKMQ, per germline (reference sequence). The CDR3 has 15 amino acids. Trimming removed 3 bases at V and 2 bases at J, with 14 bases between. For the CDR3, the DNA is TGTGCCAGCAGCTTTGTTCAGGGGAACCCCTACGAGCAGTACTTC. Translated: CASSFVQGNPYEQYF.

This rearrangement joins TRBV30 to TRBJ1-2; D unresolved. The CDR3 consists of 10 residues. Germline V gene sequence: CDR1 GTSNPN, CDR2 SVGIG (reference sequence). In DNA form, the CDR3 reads TGTGCTTTGGAGACCAGTGGCTACACCTTC. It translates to CALETSGYTF.

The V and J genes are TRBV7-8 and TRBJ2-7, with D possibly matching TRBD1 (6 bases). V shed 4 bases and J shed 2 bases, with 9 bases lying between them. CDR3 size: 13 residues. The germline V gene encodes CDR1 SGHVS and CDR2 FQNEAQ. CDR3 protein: CASSSGQTYEQYF. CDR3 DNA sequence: TGTGCCAGCAGCTCCGGACAGACCTACGAGCAGTACTTC. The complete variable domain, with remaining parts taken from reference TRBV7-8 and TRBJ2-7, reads GAGVSQSPRYKVAKRGQDVALRCDPISGHVSLFWYQQALGQGPEFLTYFQNEAQLDKSGLPSDRFFAERPEGSVSTLKIQRTQQEDSAVYLCASSSGQTYEQYFGPGTRLTVT.

DNA for the CDR3: TGCGCCAGCAGCGCGATGCAGGCTAACACTGAAGCTTTCTTT. This codes for CASSAMQANTEAFF. This chain links TRBV4-3 with TRBJ1-1; D gene unclear. There are 14 residues in the CDR3. Trimming removed 5 bases from V and 2 bases from J, with 12 bases in between. Germline V gene data show CDR1 as LGHNA and CDR2 as YSLEER.

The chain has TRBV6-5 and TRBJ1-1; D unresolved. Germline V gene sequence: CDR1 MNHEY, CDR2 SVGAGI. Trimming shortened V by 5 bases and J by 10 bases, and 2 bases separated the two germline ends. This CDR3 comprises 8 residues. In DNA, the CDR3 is TGTGCCAGCAGTCGAGCTTTCTTT. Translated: CASSRAFF.

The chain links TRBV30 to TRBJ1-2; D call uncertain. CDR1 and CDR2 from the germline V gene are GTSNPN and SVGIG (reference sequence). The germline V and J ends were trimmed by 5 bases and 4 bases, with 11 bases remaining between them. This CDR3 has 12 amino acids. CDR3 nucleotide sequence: TGTGCCTGGGAGCGTCGGCTCTATGGCTACACCTTC. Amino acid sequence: CAWERRLYGYTF.